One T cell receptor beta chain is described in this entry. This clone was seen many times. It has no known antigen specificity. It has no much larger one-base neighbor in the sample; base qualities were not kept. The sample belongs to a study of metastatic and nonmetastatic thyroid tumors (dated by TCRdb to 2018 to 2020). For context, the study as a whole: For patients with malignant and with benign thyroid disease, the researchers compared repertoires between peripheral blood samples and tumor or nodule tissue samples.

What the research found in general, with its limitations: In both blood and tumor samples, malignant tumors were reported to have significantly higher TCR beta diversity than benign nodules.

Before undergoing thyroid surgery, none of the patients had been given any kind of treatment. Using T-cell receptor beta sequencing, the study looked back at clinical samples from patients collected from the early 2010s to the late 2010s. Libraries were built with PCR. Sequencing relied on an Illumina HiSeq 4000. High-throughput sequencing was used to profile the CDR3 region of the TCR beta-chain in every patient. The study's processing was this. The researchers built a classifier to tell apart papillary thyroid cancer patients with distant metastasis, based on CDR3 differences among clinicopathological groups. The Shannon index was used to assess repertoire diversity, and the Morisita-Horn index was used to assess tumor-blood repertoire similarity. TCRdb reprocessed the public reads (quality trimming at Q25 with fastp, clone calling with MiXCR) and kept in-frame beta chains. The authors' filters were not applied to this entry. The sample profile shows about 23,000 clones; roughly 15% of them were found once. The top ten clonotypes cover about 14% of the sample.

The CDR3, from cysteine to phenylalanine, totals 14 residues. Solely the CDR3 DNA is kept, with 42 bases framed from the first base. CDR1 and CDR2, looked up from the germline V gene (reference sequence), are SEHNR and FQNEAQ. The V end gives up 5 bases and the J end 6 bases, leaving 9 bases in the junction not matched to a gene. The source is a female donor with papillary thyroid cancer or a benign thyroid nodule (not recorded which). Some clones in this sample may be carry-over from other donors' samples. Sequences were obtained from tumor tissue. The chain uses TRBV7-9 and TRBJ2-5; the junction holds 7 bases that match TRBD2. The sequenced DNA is TGTGCCAGCAGCCTGAGCGGGGAGTCCAAGACCCAGTACTTC. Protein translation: CASSLSGESKTQYF.